This TCR beta chain derives from a study of spatial heterogeneity in lung cancer. In the study overall: The library had UMIs, and each TCR and UMI pair averaged more than ten raw reads. Study-wide points: Tumor mutation count correlated with how many alpha and beta TCRs expanded intratumorally. Quantities of ubiquitous and regional expanded TCRs paralleled ubiquitous and regional nonsynonymous mutations, respectively.

The germline CDR1 and CDR2 sequences are KGHDR and SFDVKD. V was clipped by 4 bases and J by 0 bases, with 15 bases between them. This CDR3 comprises 17 residues. Time point reported: sample taken at primary tumor resection. The donors were fewer than 80 patients with non-small cell lung cancer that was early-stage and untreated. Frozen PBMC, nontumor lung or tumor provided whole RNA, which was sequenced unsorted. By proportion, this clonotype is medium-sized (0.01 to 0.1%). Its antigen is as yet unknown. TCRdb passed the 5' RACE reads through MiXCR, listing each CDR3 protein once. The sample includes over 10,000 distinct CDR3 sequences, under 6.5% seen only once; the top ten take 36%.

The sample consisted of lung tumor tissue, taken at surgery. The genes are TRBV24-1 and TRBJ2-1; D may be TRBD2 (5 bases). This sequence was found in a male donor with early-stage non-small cell lung cancer. CDR3 region: CATSDTTGLSSYNEQFF. For the CDR3, the DNA is TGTGCCACCAGTGACACAACGGGGTTAAGCTCCTACAATGAGCAGTTCTTC.